A single T cell receptor beta chain is shown here with its context. The antigen is unknown. RNA fractions of 10%, 30% or 50% and roughly 19,000 to 1,100,000 sorted cells were the source of naive CD8 libraries. V was clipped by 1 base and J by 7 bases, with 11 bases between them. CDR1 and CDR2 from the germline V gene are SGHNT and YYREEE (reference sequence). The CDR3 is made up of 13 amino acids. Preparation of the bulk TCR libraries relied on previously described methods and listed TCR primers. From the PCR reads, TCRdb called clonotypes with MiXCR, one entry per CDR3 protein. The sample consists of about 510,000 distinct CDR3 sequences, 25% of them appearing once. This specimen belongs to a study of molecular identifiers for immune sequencing clone quantification. Study conclusions and caveats: The share of molecules held by clones above 20 RNA copies was over 99% in effector cells and under 1% in naive cells.

Source material: naive CD8+ T cells from blood, with Jurkat cell RNA spiked in. Subset noted: FACS-sorted CD8+CD4-CCR7+CD45RA+ naive T cells. The chain recombines TRBV5-4 with TRBJ1-2; D is undetermined. The sequence derives from a human donor in good health. Some libraries in this study had Jurkat cell RNA spiked in. CDR3 DNA: TGTGCCAGCAGCTTGACGGGAGCCCTTGGCTACACCTTC. It translates to CASSLTGALGYTF.